Listed below are T cell receptor beta chains from one sample, sequenced in a study of breast tumors, draining lymph nodes, adjacent tissues. From the multiplex PCR reads, TCRdb called clonotypes with MiXCR, one entry per CDR3 protein. This table has 100,000 or so distinct CDR3 sequences, around 20% appearing once. The sequenced sample was axillary lymph node tissue. The source is a female donor with breast cancer. Some clones in this sample may be carry-over from other donors' samples. CDR3s include the opening cysteine and the closing phenylalanine or tryptophan. The D gene is left open where the match is weak. Clone size is not always given. Where it is, it says once, few, many or a class for expanded clones.

D gene	V gene	J gene	clone size	CDR3 protein	CDR3 DNA
-	TRBV19	TRBJ2-7	many	CAIGTARQSSYEQYF	TGTGCCATAGGAACTGCCAGACAATCTTCCTACGAGCAGTACTTC
TRBD1	TRBV9	TRBJ1-3	-	CASSPGQGPGNTIYF	TGTGCCAGCAGCCCCGGACAGGGACCAGGAAACACCATATATTTT
-	TRBV2	TRBJ2-1	many	CASSLADNEQFF	TGTGCCAGCAGTCTAGCTGACAATGAGCAGTTCTTC
TRBD2	TRBV20-1	TRBJ2-1	many	CSARTGLAGSPRNEQFF	TGCAGTGCTAGGACCGGTTTAGCGGGGTCCCCCAGAAATGAGCAGTTCTTC
-	TRBV19	TRBJ1-2	many	CASSIELRLLNYGYTF	TGTGCCAGTAGTATAGAGTTGAGGTTACTGAATTATGGCTACACCTTC
TRBD1	TRBV28	TRBJ1-2	many	CASSSTGTGAYGYTF	TGTGCCAGCAGCTCCACAGGGACAGGAGCATATGGCTACACCTTC
-	TRBV18	TRBJ1-2	few	CASSRPTDNYGYTF	TGTGCCAGCTCACGCCCGACAGACAACTATGGCTACACCTTC
-	TRBV5-8	TRBJ2-7	many	CASRERTGTYYEQYF	TGTGCCAGCAGGGAACGAACCGGGACTTACTACGAGCAGTACTTC
-	TRBV6-6	TRBJ2-3	many	CASSDHLGTQYF	TGTGCCAGCAGTGACCACCTGGGTACGCAGTATTTT
-	TRBV18	TRBJ1-2	once	CASSGHYGYTF	TGTGCCAGCTCAGGACACTATGGCTACACCTTC
TRBD2	TRBV27	TRBJ2-3	many	CATTSGRTDTQYF	TGTGCCACCACCAGCGGGAGAACAGATACGCAGTATTTT
-	TRBV19	TRBJ1-5	many	CASSMWGQGKQPQHF	TGTGCCAGTAGTATGTGGGGCCAGGGGAAACAGCCCCAGCATTTT
TRBD1	TRBV5-1	TRBJ2-1	many	CASRPAYRGKRYNEQFF	TGCGCCAGCAGACCAGCTTACAGGGGAAAGCGGTACAATGAGCAGTTCTTC
TRBD2	TRBV6-6	TRBJ2-4	many	CASSSGQTSGRNDIQYF	TGTGCCAGCAGTTCCGGACAGACTAGCGGGAGGAACGACATTCAGTACTTC
-	TRBV4-1	TRBJ1-1	-	CASSQGPANPEQAFF	TGCGCCAGCAGCCAAGGGCCTGCTAACCCCGAGCAAGCTTTCTTT
-	TRBV6-2/TRBV6-3	TRBJ1-1	-	CASSDHKNTEAFF	TGTGCCAGCAGTGACCACAAGAACACTGAAGCTTTCTTT
TRBD2	TRBV9	TRBJ2-1	-	CASSAATSGIYNEQFF	TGTGCCAGCAGCGCGGCGACTAGCGGGATCTACAATGAGCAGTTCTTC
-	TRBV2	TRBJ1-5	many	CASSDRLVLNQPQHF	TGTGCCAGCAGCGATAGATTGGTCCTAAATCAGCCCCAGCATTTT
-	TRBV19	TRBJ1-2	few	CASSRGDYGYTF	TGTGCCAGTAGTAGGGGAGACTATGGCTACACCTTC
TRBD2	TRBV2	TRBJ2-7	many	CASSERLAGQYF	TGTGCCAGCAGTGAAAGACTAGCGGGGCAGTACTTC
TRBD2	TRBV20-1	TRBJ2-1	many	CSARKGTSGTNEQFF	TGCAGTGCCCGAAAAGGGACTAGCGGGACCAATGAGCAGTTCTTC
-	TRBV3-1	TRBJ2-1	many	CASSQDGRGGMYEQFF	TGTGCCAGCAGCCAAGATGGCAGGGGAGGTATGTATGAGCAGTTCTTC
-	TRBV20-1	TRBJ2-1	many	CSARDPLERSSYNEQFF	TGCAGTGCTAGAGATCCCCTAGAGCGGAGCTCCTACAATGAGCAGTTCTTC
-	TRBV20-1	TRBJ1-3	many	CSARDSRGGFYGNTIYF	TGCAGTGCTAGAGATTCCAGGGGCGGTTTTTATGGAAACACCATATATTTT
-	TRBV10-3	TRBJ1-3	many	CAIGSSSGNTIYF	TGTGCCATCGGCAGTAGCTCTGGAAACACCATATATTTT
-	TRBV7-9	TRBJ1-5	many	CASSLEYSNQPQHF	TGTGCCAGCAGCCTTGAGTATAGCAATCAGCCCCAGCATTTT
-	TRBV5-1	TRBJ1-5	many	CASSFASTGPQHF	TGCGCCAGCAGCTTCGCGTCGACAGGGCCCCAGCATTTT
TRBD1	TRBV19	TRBJ2-2	many	CATAGTANTGELFF	TGTGCCACCGCCGGGACAGCGAACACCGGGGAGCTGTTTTTT
TRBD1	TRBV7-9	TRBJ1-6	many	CASSLDTGGNSPLHF	TGTGCCAGCAGCTTAGACACAGGGGGGAATTCACCCCTCCACTTT
TRBD1	TRBV2	TRBJ1-2	many	CASKTGSETF	TGTGCCAGCAAGACAGGGTCGGAGACCTTC
TRBD2	TRBV15	TRBJ2-3	many	CATSGRAGGTDTQYF	TGTGCCACCAGCGGAAGAGCGGGGGGCACAGATACGCAGTATTTT
TRBD1	TRBV5-6	TRBJ2-7	many	CASNLQTGTGPYEQYF	TGTGCCAGCAACCTTCAAACCGGGACAGGGCCCTACGAGCAGTACTTC
TRBD1	TRBV20-1	TRBJ2-3	many	CSAKRTGGTSDTQYF	TGCAGTGCTAAACGGACAGGTGGAACCTCAGATACGCAGTATTTT
-	TRBV6-6	TRBJ2-7	-	CASSYLTDGPYEQYF	TGTGCCAGCAGTTACCTTACTGACGGACCCTACGAGCAGTACTTC
TRBD2	TRBV27	TRBJ2-1	-	CASSLTGTKMYHEQFF	TGTGCCAGCAGTCTCACCGGGACTAAAATGTACCATGAGCAGTTCTTC
TRBD1	TRBV6-1	TRBJ1-4	-	CASSATGGRYEKLFF	TGTGCCAGCAGCGCTACAGGGGGTCGGTATGAAAAACTGTTTTTT
-	TRBV5-1	TRBJ1-1	-	CASSAFPNYRVSTEAFF	TGCGCCAGCAGCGCTTTCCCAAACTACAGGGTATCAACTGAAGCTTTCTTT
TRBD2	TRBV12-3/TRBV12-4	TRBJ2-7	many	CASSPDPGNRDREGYEQYF	TGTGCCAGCAGTCCAGATCCGGGGAACCGGGATAGGGAGGGCTACGAGCAGTACTTC
-	TRBV10-3	TRBJ1-2	many	CAISGSGPYGYTF	TGTGCCATCAGTGGGTCAGGCCCTTATGGCTACACCTTC
-	TRBV5-5	TRBJ1-6	many	CASSPGPNSPLHF	TGTGCCAGCAGCCCGGGACCTAATTCACCCCTCCACTTT
-	TRBV25-1	TRBJ1-2	many	CASSEHGGQNYGYTF	TGTGCCAGCAGTGAGCACGGAGGACAGAACTATGGCTACACCTTC
-	TRBV10-3	TRBJ1-6	many	CAISAAASSYNSPLHF	TGTGCCATCAGTGCGGCGGCGAGCTCCTATAATTCACCCCTCCACTTT
-	TRBV30	TRBJ2-2	few	CAWGGGGYTGELFF	TGTGCCTGGGGGGGCGGCGGGTACACCGGGGAGCTGTTTTTT
TRBD1	TRBV10-3	TRBJ2-7	many	CAIRDRQNEQYF	TGTGCCATCCGGGACAGACAGAACGAGCAGTACTTC
TRBD1	TRBV11-2	TRBJ1-1	-	CASRPGGTEAFF	TGTGCCAGCAGACCAGGGGGAACTGAAGCTTTCTTT
-	TRBV11-2	TRBJ2-2	few	CASSVDRNTGELFF	TGTGCCAGCAGCGTGGACCGGAACACCGGGGAGCTGTTTTTT
TRBD2	TRBV2	TRBJ2-7	many	CASGRGYEQYF	TGTGCCAGCGGGAGGGGTTACGAGCAGTACTTC
-	TRBV28	TRBJ1-3	few	CASSLRGRIGNTIYF	TGTGCCAGCAGTTTAAGGGGCAGAATTGGAAACACCATATATTTT
TRBD2	TRBV7-8	TRBJ2-1	many	CASSIGTSEVNEQFF	TGTGCCAGCAGCATAGGGACTAGTGAGGTCAATGAGCAGTTCTTC
-	TRBV5-8	TRBJ2-3	many	CASSLRIAADTQYF	TGTGCCAGCAGCTTGCGGATAGCGGCAGATACGCAGTATTTT
-	TRBV27	TRBJ1-5	-	CASSLSMGSSGLNQPQHF	TGTGCCAGCAGTTTATCGATGGGTTCCTCGGGGCTTAATCAGCCCCAGCATTTT
-	TRBV15	TRBJ1-1	few	CATSREKGQNTEAFF	TGTGCCACCAGCAGGGAAAAGGGCCAGAACACTGAAGCTTTCTTT
-	TRBV5-1	TRBJ2-1	many	CASSLAGAYNEQFF	TGCGCCAGCAGCCTGGCGGGGGCTTACAATGAGCAGTTCTTC
TRBD1	TRBV6-4	TRBJ2-3	many	CASSATGTGLGDTQYF	TGTGCCAGCAGTGCCACCGGGACAGGGTTAGGAGATACGCAGTATTTT
-	TRBV7-2	TRBJ1-2	many	CASSPVGLTTNGYTF	TGTGCCAGCAGCCCCGTGGGTTTGACGACGAACGGCTACACCTTC